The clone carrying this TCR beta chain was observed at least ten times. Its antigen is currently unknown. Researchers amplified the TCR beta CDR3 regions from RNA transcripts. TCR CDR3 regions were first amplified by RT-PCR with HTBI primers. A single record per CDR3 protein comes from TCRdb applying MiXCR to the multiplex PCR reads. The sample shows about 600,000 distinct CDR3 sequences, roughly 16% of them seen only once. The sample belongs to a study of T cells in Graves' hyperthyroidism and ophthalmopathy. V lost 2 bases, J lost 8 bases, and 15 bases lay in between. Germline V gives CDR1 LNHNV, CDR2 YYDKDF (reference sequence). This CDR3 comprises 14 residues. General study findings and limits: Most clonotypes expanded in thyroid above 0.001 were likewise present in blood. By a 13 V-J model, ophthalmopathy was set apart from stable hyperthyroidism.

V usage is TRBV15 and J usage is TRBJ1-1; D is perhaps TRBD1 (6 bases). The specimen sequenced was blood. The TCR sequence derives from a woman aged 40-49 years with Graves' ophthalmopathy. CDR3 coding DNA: TGTGCCACCAGCAGACGGACAGAGATTGGGGAAGCTTTCTTT. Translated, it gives CATSRRTEIGEAFF.